The 9 T cell receptor beta chains listed next were all sequenced from one sample in a study of OX40 agonist ivuxolimab in advanced cancers. Sequenced by immunoSEQ multiplex PCR; TCRdb stores in-frame clones only, minus some. The sample consists of 25,000 to 30,000 clones, about 88% of them appearing once. The source material was CD4+ or CD8+ T cells sorted from blood, sampled in a trial of the OX40 agonist ivuxolimab. The receptors here all came from an adult with an advanced solid tumor such as melanoma, head and neck, liver or kidney cancer.

The V call is TRBV27, the J call TRBJ2-2; a weak D match, TRBD2 (5 bases). The germline V and J ends were trimmed by 3 bases and 7 bases, with 9 bases remaining between them. This CDR3 has 13 residues. CDR1 is MNHEY, CDR2 SMNVEV, per germline (reference sequence). CDR3 in DNA: TGTGCCAGCAGTTTCGCGGGCCTCGGGGAGCTGTTTTTT. Amino acid sequence: CASSFAGLGELFF.

This clone showed up just once. CDR3 protein: CASSPPEREVDNEQFF. CDR3 coding DNA: TGTGCCAGCAGCCCCCCCGAGCGGGAGGTCGACAATGAGCAGTTCTTC. The chain links TRBV11-2 to TRBJ2-1; TRBD2 aligns across 9 bases. The germline CDR1 and CDR2 sequences are SGHAT and FQNNGV. This CDR3 is 16 amino acids long. Trimming removed 5 bases from V and 5 bases from J; junction bases left unmatched: 10.

The rearrangement links TRBV11-2 to TRBJ1-1; D uncertain. V was cut by 1 base and J by 0 bases, with 6 bases left in between. In germline, CDR1 is SGHAT, CDR2 FQNNGV. The CDR3 covers 14 residues. CDR3 nucleotide sequence: TGTGCCAGCAGCTTAGTCCCAATGAACACTGAAGCTTTCTTT. The encoded protein is CASSLVPMNTEAFF. Filled out from reference TRBV11-2 and TRBJ1-1, the complete variable domain reads EAGVAQSPRYKIIEKRQSVAFWCNPISGHATLYWYQQILGQGPKLLIQFQNNGVVDDSQLPKDRFSAERLKGVDSTLKIQPAKLEDSAVYLCASSLVPMNTEAFFGQGTRLTVV.

The chain links TRBV29-1 to TRBJ2-7; TRBD1 agrees at 9 bases. With 6 bases clipped from V and 4 bases from J, the junction kept 7 bases outside the gene matches. The CDR3 length is 13 residues. Germline V gene data show CDR1 as SQVTM and CDR2 as ANQGSEA. The CDR3, as DNA: TGCAGCGTCCGGGACAGGGTGACTTACGAGCAGTACTTC. Translated: CSVRDRVTYEQYF.

The rearrangement uses TRBV2 and TRBJ2-3; 10 bases fit TRBD2. V lost 8 bases and J lost 4; bases outside the gene matches: 9. CDR3 length: 15 residues. Germline V gives CDR1 SNHLY, CDR2 FYNNEI. CDR3 residues: CASRGSSGSADTQYF. The CDR3 nucleotides read TGTGCCAGCCGCGGGTCTAGCGGGAGTGCAGATACGCAGTATTTT.

The chain employs TRBV11-2 and TRBJ2-7, with D possibly being TRBD1 (5 bases). Trimming shortened V by 2 bases and J by 4 bases, and 12 bases separated the two germline ends. The CDR3 loop spans 14 amino acids. Germline V gene lookup returns CDR1 SGHAT and CDR2 FQNNGV. The CDR3 reads CASSLRGLSYEQYF. As DNA, the CDR3 is TGTGCCAGCAGCTTAAGGGGCCTTTCATACGAGCAGTACTTC. Drawing the rest from reference TRBV11-2 and TRBJ2-7, the complete variable domain is EAGVAQSPRYKIIEKRQSVAFWCNPISGHATLYWYQQILGQGPKLLIQFQNNGVVDDSQLPKDRFSAERLKGVDSTLKIQPAKLEDSAVYLCASSLRGLSYEQYFGPGTRLTVT.

V gene TRBV30 combines with J gene TRBJ2-1; TRBD2 might be the D (6 bases). Germline-derived CDR1 and CDR2 are GTSNPN and SVGIG (reference sequence). This CDR3 region has 12 residues. Trimming took 5 bases from V and 5 from J, leaving 10 bases between them. The CDR3 nucleotides read TGTGCCTGGGCACGCGGGGACAATGAGCAGTTCTTC. Protein product: CAWARGDNEQFF.

J is TRBJ1-6 and V is TRBV27, with no clear D. This CDR3 has 13 amino acids. V lost 8 bases to trimming and J lost 3 bases, with 8 bases between them. Per the germline V gene, CDR1 is MNHEY and CDR2 is SMNVEV (reference sequence). The CDR3 DNA sequence: TGTGCCAGCCAAGCTTTCTATAATTCACCCCTCCACTTT. Its translation is CASQAFYNSPLHF.

The rearrangement uses TRBV7-5 and TRBJ2-3; the D call TRBD1 from the table was never checked on the DNA. TRBV7-5 is marked as a pseudogene. The CDR3 sequence is 15 residues long. The CDR3 reads CVRSFDSLRTDTQYF. CDR3 nucleotide sequence: TGTGTCAGAAGCTTTGACAGTCTACGCACAGATACGCAGTATTTT.